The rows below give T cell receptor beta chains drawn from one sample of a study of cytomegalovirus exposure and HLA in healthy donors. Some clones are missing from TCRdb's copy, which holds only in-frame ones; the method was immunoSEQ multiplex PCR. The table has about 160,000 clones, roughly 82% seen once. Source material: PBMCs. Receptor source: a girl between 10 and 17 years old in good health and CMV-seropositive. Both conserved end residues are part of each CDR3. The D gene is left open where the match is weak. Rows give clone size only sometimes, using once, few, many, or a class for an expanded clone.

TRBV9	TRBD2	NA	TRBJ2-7	TGTGCCAGCAGCGGTGGACTAGCGGGGGGGAGAGCTTCCTACGAGCAGTACTTC	CASSGGLAGGRASYEQYF
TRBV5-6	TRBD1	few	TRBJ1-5	TGTGCCAGCAGCACGACAGGGAGCAATCAGCCCCAGCATTTT	CASSTTGSNQPQHF
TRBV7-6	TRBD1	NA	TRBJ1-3	TGTGCCAGCAGCTTTGGGACAGGAAAAAGCTCTGGAAACACCATATATTTT	CASSFGTGKSSGNTIYF
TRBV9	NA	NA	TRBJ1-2	TGTGCCAGCAGCGTAGGGCGGGGCCCACTAAATGGGTCGGTCTATGGCTACACCTTC	CASSVGRGPLNGSVYGYTF
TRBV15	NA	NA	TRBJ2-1	TGTGCCACCAGCAGAGTGGCCGGGAGCTCCTACAATGAGCAGTTCTTC	CATSRVAGSSYNEQFF
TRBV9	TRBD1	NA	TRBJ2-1	TGTGCCAGCAGCGTAGCTATAAAGGGGGCGGGTGGAGATGAGCAGTTCTTC	CASSVAIKGAGGDEQFF
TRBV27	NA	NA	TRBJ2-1	TGTGCCAGCATCCATGTCGGAGGATCCTACAATGAGCAGTTCTTC	CASIHVGGSYNEQFF
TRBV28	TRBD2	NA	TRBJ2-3	TGTGCCAGCAGTCGGGAGGGGCGGGGCGGTGGGACAGATACGCAGTATTTT	CASSREGRGGGTDTQYF
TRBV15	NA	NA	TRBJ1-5	TGTGCCACCAGCAGAGGGATTCAGGGTGGGCGCAATCAGCCCCAGCATTTT	CATSRGIQGGRNQPQHF
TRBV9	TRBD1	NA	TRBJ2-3	TGTGCCAGCAGCCGCTCATGGCATATATTGGGACAGGGAGCGACAGATACGCAGTATTTT	CASSRSWHILGQGATDTQYF
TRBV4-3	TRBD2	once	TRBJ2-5	TGCGCCAGCAGCCAAGATACAGGGGGGGGACTAGCGGGAGTGTACCAAGAGACCCAGTACTTC	CASSQDTGGGLAGVYQETQYF
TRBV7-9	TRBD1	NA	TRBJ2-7	TGTGCCAGCAGCACCGGGACAGAGAGCTCCTACGAGCAGTACTTC	CASSTGTESSYEQYF
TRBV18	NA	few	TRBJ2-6	TGTGCCAGCTCACCAGAAACAGCTGGGGCCAACGTCCTGACTTTC	CASSPETAGANVLTF
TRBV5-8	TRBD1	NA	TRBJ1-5	TGTGCCAGCAGCTTGGCGGGACAGGGGGATCAGCCCCAGCATTTT	CASSLAGQGDQPQHF
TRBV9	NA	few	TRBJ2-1	TGTGCCAGCAGCCCCACGGGAGAAGGCCTGAACAATGAGCAGTTCTTC	CASSPTGEGLNNEQFF
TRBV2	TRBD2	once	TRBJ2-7	TGTGCCACCCGGGCTGGGGAGGGATACGAGCAGTACTTC	CATRAGEGYEQYF
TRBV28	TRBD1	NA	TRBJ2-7	TGTGCCAGCAGCATACAGGGGGGTCCCTACGAGCAGTACTTC	CASSIQGGPYEQYF
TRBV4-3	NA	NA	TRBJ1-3	TGCGCCAGCAGCCAGCAGGGGAGAGTGAGCTCTGGAAACACCATATATTTT	CASSQQGRVSSGNTIYF
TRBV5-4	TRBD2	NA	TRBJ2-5	TGTGCCAGCAGCGTGGGACTAGCGGGACAAGAGACCCAGTACTTC	CASSVGLAGQETQYF
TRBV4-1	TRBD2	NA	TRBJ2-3	TGCGCCAGCAGCCAAGTAGCGGGATTTGCAGATACGCAGTATTTT	CASSQVAGFADTQYF
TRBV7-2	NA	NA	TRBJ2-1	TGTGCCAGCAGCTTAGACAGGGTGGGGAATGAGCAGTTCTTC	CASSLDRVGNEQFF
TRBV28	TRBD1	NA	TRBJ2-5	TGTGCCAGCAGTTTTTTTTTGGGGACAGGGAAAGAGACCCAGTACTTC	CASSFFLGTGKETQYF
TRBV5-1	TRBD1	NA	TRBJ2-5	TGCGCCAGCAGCCCGACCGGGGACAGCCAAGAGACCCAGTACTTC	CASSPTGDSQETQYF
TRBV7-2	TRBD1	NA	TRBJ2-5	TGTGCCAGCAGCTATGACAGGGGGCACGAGACCCAGTACTTC	CASSYDRGHETQYF
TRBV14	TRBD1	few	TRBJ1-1	TGTGCCAGCAGCCGGGGAAGACAGGGGGGAGCTTTCTTT	CASSRGRQGGAFF
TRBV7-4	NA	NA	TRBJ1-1	TGTGCCAGCAGCTTAGCGACAGGACAGAAGGATAACACTGAAGCTTTCTTT	CASSLATGQKDNTEAFF
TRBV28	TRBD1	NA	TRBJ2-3	TGTGCCAGCAGTTTGACCGGGACAGGGGGCACAGATACGCAGTATTTT	CASSLTGTGGTDTQYF
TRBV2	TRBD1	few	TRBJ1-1	TGTGCCAGCAGTGGACAGGGGGCTGTTGCCACTGAAGCTTTCTTT	CASSGQGAVATEAFF
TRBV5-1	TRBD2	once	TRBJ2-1	TGCGCCAGCAGCTTGGCTGCGGGAGGGTACAATGAGCAGTTCTTC	CASSLAAGGYNEQFF
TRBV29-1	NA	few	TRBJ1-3	TGCAGCGTTGAAGATCCGGGATGGGGAAACACCATATATTTT	CSVEDPGWGNTIYF
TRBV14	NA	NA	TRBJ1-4	TGTGCCAGCAGTCCACTTGGTGAAAAACTGTTTTTT	CASSPLGEKLFF
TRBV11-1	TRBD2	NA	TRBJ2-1	TGTGCCAGCGCATGGGCTGAGCGGGAAGTTTCCTCCTACAATGAGCAGTTCTTC	CASAWAEREVSSYNEQFF
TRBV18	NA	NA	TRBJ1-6	TGTGCCAGCTCACCACGAGGACAGTTAGATAATTCACCCCTCCACTTT	CASSPRGQLDNSPLHF
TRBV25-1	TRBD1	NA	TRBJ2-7	TGTGCCAGCAGGGGGGCCGGACAGGGGACGATCGAGCAGTACTTC	CASRGAGQGTIEQYF
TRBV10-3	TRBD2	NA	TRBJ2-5	TGTGCCATCAGTGAATCGGGACTAGCGGGGGGCATGATGGAGACCCAGTACTTC	CAISESGLAGGMMETQYF
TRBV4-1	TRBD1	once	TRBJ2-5	TGCGCCAGCAGCCCGGCCCCCGGGACAGGGGGCATCAAAGAGACCCAGTACTTC	CASSPAPGTGGIKETQYF
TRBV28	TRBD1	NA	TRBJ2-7	TGTGCCAGTTCCGGGGGACAGGGGGCTGGAGAGCAGTACTTC	CASSGGQGAGEQYF
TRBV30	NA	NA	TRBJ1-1	TGTGCCTGGATTCTGCGGGGGGACATGAACACTGAAGCTTTCTTT	CAWILRGDMNTEAFF
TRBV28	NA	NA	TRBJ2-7	TGTGCCAGCAGCCTTCGGGGTTACCGGGACGAGCAGTACTTC	CASSLRGYRDEQYF